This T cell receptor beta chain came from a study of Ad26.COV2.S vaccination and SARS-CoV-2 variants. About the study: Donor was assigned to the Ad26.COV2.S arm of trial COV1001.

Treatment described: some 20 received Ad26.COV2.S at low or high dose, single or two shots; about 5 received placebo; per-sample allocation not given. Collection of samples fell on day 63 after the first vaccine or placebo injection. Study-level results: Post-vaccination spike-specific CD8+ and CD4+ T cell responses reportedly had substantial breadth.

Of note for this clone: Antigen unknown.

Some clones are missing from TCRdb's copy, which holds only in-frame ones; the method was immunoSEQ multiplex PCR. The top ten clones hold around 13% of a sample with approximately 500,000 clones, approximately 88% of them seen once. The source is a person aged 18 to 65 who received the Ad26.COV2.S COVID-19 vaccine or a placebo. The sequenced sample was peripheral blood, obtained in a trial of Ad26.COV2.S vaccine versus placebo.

DNA of the CDR3: TGTGCCAGCAGGAGTGGAGGGGAGGTGAACACTGAAGCTTTCTTT. This translates into CASRSGGEVNTEAFF. The chain joins TRBV27 to TRBJ1-1, with D perhaps matching TRBD1 (5 bases). The CDR3 totals 15 residues. V shed 6 bases and J shed 0 bases, with 14 bases lying between them. Germline V gene lookup returns CDR1 MNHEY and CDR2 SMNVEV (reference sequence).